These 27 T cell receptor beta chains originate from one sample sequenced in a study of cytomegalovirus exposure and HLA in healthy donors. A multiplex PCR was run with 60 Vbeta primers and 13 Jbeta primers. Measured with immunoSEQ multiplex PCR; TCRdb has only the in-frame clones, and not every one. The table records about 140,000 clones, about 80% of them present only once. Sequenced material: PBMCs. These receptors were taken from a woman in her forties in good health and CMV-seronegative.

Comments on this clone: Other DNA sequences in the sample encode the same CDR3. The chain combines TRBV6-6 with TRBJ2-7; TRBD2 matches at 7 bases. Unmatched junction bases numbered 0, after V lost 7 bases and J lost 3 bases. The CDR3 is 11 amino acids. Germline V gene lookup returns CDR1 MNHNY and CDR2 SVGAGI (reference sequence). The DNA for the CDR3 is TGTGCCAGCACGGGGGGCTACGAGCAGTACTTC. Translating it yields CASTGGYEQYF.

The J gene is TRBJ2-7, the V gene TRBV25-1, with 7 bases aligning to TRBD1. The V gene's germline CDR1 is MGHDK and CDR2 SYGVNS. This CDR3 contains 13 residues. V was clipped by 9 bases and J by 2 bases; unmatched bases: 7. CDR3 nucleotide sequence: TGTGCCAGTGGGACAGCTGGCACCTACGAGCAGTACTTC. Its translation is CASGTAGTYEQYF.

For this clone: Additional DNA sequences in this sample encode the identical CDR3. The J gene is TRBJ2-1, the V gene TRBV7-3; a possible D gene is TRBD2 (5 bases). CDR1 and CDR2 from the germline V gene are SGHTA and FQGTGA. The germline V and J ends were trimmed by 1 base and 7 bases, with 14 bases remaining between them. This CDR3 is built from 15 residues. CDR3 nucleotide sequence: TGTGCCAGCAGCTTAATAGCAGGAGGCAGGAATGAGCAGTTCTTC. Translating it yields CASSLIAGGRNEQFF.

This clone appeared once. The J gene is TRBJ2-7, the V gene TRBV5-5; the match to TRBD1 covers 8 bases. After removal of 2 bases from V and 4 bases from J, the junction contained 5 bases not matched to a gene. CDR3 length equals 14 residues. From germline, CDR1 is SGHKS and CDR2 YYEKEE (reference sequence). The CDR3 nucleotides are TGTGCCAGCAGCTTTATTCAGGGGGCATACGAGCAGTACTTC. Protein sequence: CASSFIQGAYEQYF.

V usage is TRBV5-1 and J usage is TRBJ1-2; no clear D. There are 16 residues in the CDR3. Germline V gives CDR1 SGHRS, CDR2 YFSETQ. V lost 0 bases to trimming and J lost 5 bases, with 17 bases between them. CDR3 in DNA: TGCGCCAGCAGCTTGGCCGTACAGCGGTCGCGGTATGGCTACACCTTC. It yields the protein CASSLAVQRSRYGYTF.

The J gene is TRBJ1-3, the V gene TRBV19; D remains unclear. Trimming took 3 bases from V and 4 from J, leaving 10 bases between them. The CDR3 is made up of 14 amino acids. CDR1 LNHDA and CDR2 SQIVND come from the germline V gene (reference sequence). CDR3 residues: CASSILSSGNTIYF. The CDR3 DNA is TGTGCCAGTAGTATCCTTTCTTCCGGAAACACCATATATTTT.

V and J are TRBV7-3 and TRBJ2-7, with a weak D call TRBD1 (6 bases). Germline assignment: CDR1 SGHTA and CDR2 FQGTGA. The CDR3 loop spans 16 amino acids. V lost 5 bases to trimming and J lost 0 bases, with 17 bases between them. The CDR3 DNA sequence: TGTGCCAGCAGCCCTCAAGCGACAGGCAACTCCTACGAGCAGTACTTC. Protein sequence: CASSPQATGNSYEQYF.

V gene TRBV28 combines with J gene TRBJ2-5, with D possibly being TRBD2 (6 bases). This CDR3 has 17 amino acids. Germline assignment: CDR1 MDHEN and CDR2 SYDVKM. The V gene lost 1 base and the J gene lost 2 bases, with 17 bases spanning the gap. The CDR3 bases are TGTGCCAGCAGTTTATTTAGACGGGAGTGGGGTCAAGAGACCCAGTACTTC. Encoded protein: CASSLFRREWGQETQYF.

This chain links TRBV5-5 with TRBJ1-5; 8 bases are a match to TRBD1. There are 17 residues in the CDR3. Trimming cost V 2 bases and J 0 bases; bases outside gene matches: 7. The germline gives CDR1 SGHKS, CDR2 YYEKEE (reference sequence). The CDR3 bases are TGTGCCAGCAGCTTAGGACAGGGCGGAAATAGCAATCAGCCCCAGCATTTT. Translation gives CASSLGQGGNSNQPQHF.

This clone was picked up a small number of times. CDR3 residues: CATSRDRAAGELFF. The CDR3 bases are TGTGCCACCAGTCGGGACAGGGCAGCGGGGGAACTGTTTTTT. V and J are TRBV15 and TRBJ1-4; 9 bases agree with TRBD1. V was pared by 6 bases and J by 12 bases, with 11 bases of the junction left unmatched. Germline lookup yields CDR1 LNHNV and CDR2 YYDKDF (reference sequence). CDR3 length equals 14 residues.

The chain combines TRBV5-4 with TRBJ1-2; D remains ambiguous. The length of the CDR3 is 15 residues. Germline V gene lookup returns CDR1 SGHNT and CDR2 YYREEE (reference sequence). The V end was cut by 5 bases, the J end by 5 bases, with 19 bases between. Written as DNA, the CDR3 is TGTGCCAGCAGACGGTGGGCCGGGAAGTCTTATGGCTACACCTTC. Residues: CASRRWAGKSYGYTF.

This chain connects TRBV7-9 to TRBJ2-7, with no clear D. Trimming removed 4 bases at V and 4 bases at J, with 14 bases between. Germline-derived CDR1 and CDR2 are SEHNR and FQNEAQ (reference sequence). The CDR3 totals 14 residues. CDR3 in DNA: TGTGCCAGCAGCTCATCCTCAGCGCCTTACGAGCAGTACTTC. It specifies CASSSSSAPYEQYF.

The chain recombines TRBV28 with TRBJ1-2; the D gene is possibly TRBD1 (6 bases). V was shortened by 5 bases and J by 3 bases, with 13 bases between the two germline ends. Looked up from germline, CDR1 is MDHEN and CDR2 is SYDVKM. The CDR3 runs to 14 residues. The DNA for the CDR3 is TGTGCCAGCAGTCCCACTCCAGGGGACTATGGCTACACCTTC. Amino acids: CASSPTPGDYGYTF.

The chain is built from TRBV7-9 and TRBJ1-1, with D unclear. This CDR3 spans 15 amino acids. V lost 1 base and J lost 4, with 13 bases in between. CDR1 and CDR2 from the germline V gene are SEHNR and FQNEAQ (reference sequence). The CDR3 spells CASSLERAYGTEAFF. DNA for the CDR3: TGTGCCAGCAGCTTAGAGCGGGCTTACGGCACTGAAGCTTTCTTT.

The chain links TRBV6-1 to TRBJ1-2, with D possibly being TRBD1 (6 bases). Germline V CDR1 and CDR2: MNHNS, SASEGT. The CDR3 consists of 14 residues. The V end was cut by 8 bases, the J end by 4 bases, with 17 bases between. In DNA form, the CDR3 reads TGTGCCAGCCCAGGACAGAACGGTTTCTATGGCTACACCTTC. This translates into CASPGQNGFYGYTF.

The chain joins TRBV14 to TRBJ1-1, with D maybe TRBD1 (5 bases). V dropped 0 bases and J dropped 5 bases, with 13 bases sitting between them. CDR3 length: 15 amino acids. Germline V lookup: CDR1 SGHDN, CDR2 FVKESK. The CDR3 DNA reads as TGTGCCAGCAGCCAAGATCAGGGCCGGCGGACTGAAGCTTTCTTT. This sequence encodes CASSQDQGRRTEAFF.

The genes are TRBV7-9 and TRBJ2-1; maybe TRBD1 (5 bases). CDR1 is SEHNR and CDR2 is FQNEAQ in the germline V gene (reference sequence). Trimming took 6 bases from V and 1 from J, leaving 7 bases between them. The CDR3 has 13 amino acids. CDR3 in DNA: TGTGCCAGCAGTTCAGGGTCCTACAATGAGCAGTTCTTC. Translated: CASSSGSYNEQFF.

This clone was detected once. This chain uses TRBV11-3 with TRBJ1-5, with D maybe TRBD1 (5 bases). The CDR3 extends over 17 amino acids. Germline lookup yields CDR1 SGHNT and CDR2 YENEEA. V lost 5 bases and J lost 4, with 21 bases in between. The CDR3 DNA reads as TGTGCCAGCAGCCCGTGGGACTCCCCCTCCGGGAATCAGCCCCAGCATTTT. Amino acid sequence: CASSPWDSPSGNQPQHF. Together with reference TRBV11-3 and TRBJ1-5, the CDR3 gives the full variable domain: EAGVVQSPRYKIIEKKQPVAFWCNPISGHNTLYWYLQNLGQGPELLIRYENEEAVDDSQLPKDRFSAERLKGVDSTLKIQPAELGDSAVYLCASSPWDSPSGNQPQHFGDGTRLSIL.

This chain connects TRBV28 to TRBJ1-1, with a possible D match to TRBD1 (5 bases). V was clipped by 5 bases and J by 1 base, with 14 bases between them. Germline V gives CDR1 MDHEN, CDR2 SYDVKM. This CDR3 has 15 amino acids. The CDR3 protein is CASSAAGKGNTEAFF. DNA of the CDR3: TGTGCCAGCAGTGCGGCAGGGAAGGGGAACACTGAAGCTTTCTTT.

The J gene is TRBJ2-7, the V gene TRBV6-5, with 7 bases aligning to TRBD2. The trim removed 6 bases at V and 6 bases at J, leaving 14 bases unmatched. Looked up from germline, CDR1 is MNHEY and CDR2 is SVGAGI. This CDR3 is built from 15 residues. This CDR3 is CASSSLAREGLEQYF. The DNA for the CDR3 is TGTGCCAGCAGCTCCTTGGCTAGGGAGGGGCTCGAGCAGTACTTC.

The chain couples TRBV5-1 to TRBJ2-3; D might be TRBD1 (5 bases). Trimming removed 4 bases at V and 5 bases at J, with 17 bases between. CDR3 length equals 15 residues. Germline lookup yields CDR1 SGHRS and CDR2 YFSETQ. CDR3 DNA: TGCGCCAGCAGCGGAATCAGGGTTTCAGGAGATACGCAGTATTTT. This codes for CASSGIRVSGDTQYF.

This chain links TRBV5-1 with TRBJ2-2, with TRBD1 matching 10 bases. There are 14 residues in the CDR3. Germline CDR1 SGHRS, CDR2 YFSETQ. The V segment lost 7 bases and the J segment 5 bases; nucleotides outside the gene matches: 5. CDR3 loop: CASSWDRGTGELFF. CDR3 bases: TGCGCCAGCTCCTGGGACAGGGGTACCGGGGAGCTGTTTTTT.

The V call is TRBV7-9, the J call TRBJ2-3, with 10 bases identical to TRBD1. With 3 bases clipped from V and 5 bases from J, the junction kept 2 bases outside the gene matches. Germline V gene lookup returns CDR1 SEHNR and CDR2 FQNEAQ (reference sequence). This CDR3 contains 14 residues. The CDR3 DNA is TGTGCCAGCAGCTTCCGGGACAGGGGAGATACGCAGTATTTT. Translating gives CASSFRDRGDTQYF. The variable domain in full, completed from reference TRBV7-9 and TRBJ2-3, reads DTGVSQNPRHKITKRGQNVTFRCDPISEHNRLYWYRQTLGQGPEFLTYFQNEAQLEKSRLLSDRFSAERPKGSFSTLEIQRTEQGDSAMYLCASSFRDRGDTQYFGPGTRLTVL.

This clone is a singleton in its sample. The rearrangement joins TRBV6-4 to TRBJ1-5; 9 nucleotides agree with TRBD1. The J segment lost 1 base and the V segment lost 4 bases, leaving 5 bases of the junction unmatched. The CDR3 is 16 amino acids. Looked up from germline, CDR1 is MRHNA and CDR2 is SNTAGT. Here the CDR3 reads CASSAHRGRSNQPQHF. The DNA of the CDR3 is TGTGCCAGCAGTGCCCACAGGGGGCGAAGCAATCAGCCCCAGCATTTT.

The chain joins TRBV12-5 to TRBJ2-3; maybe TRBD1 (6 bases). Germline V gives CDR1 LGHNT, CDR2 FRNRAP. The CDR3 runs to 17 residues. Trimming stripped 3 bases from V and 2 bases from J, with 18 bases between. The CDR3 here is CASGFIQGFSHTDTQYF. For the CDR3, the DNA is TGTGCTAGTGGTTTCATACAGGGTTTCAGCCACACAGATACGCAGTATTTT. Combining the CDR3 with reference TRBV12-5 and TRBJ2-3 gives the whole variable domain DARVTQTPRHKVTEMGQEVTMRCQPILGHNTVFWYRQTMMQGLELLAYFRNRAPLDDSGMPKDRFSAEMPDATLATLKIQPSEPRDSAVYFCASGFIQGFSHTDTQYFGPGTRLTVL.

Remarks on this clone: The junction shows a germline mismatch at one end, possibly a read error. This chain links TRBV4-3 with TRBJ1-3; the D gene is possibly TRBD1 (5 bases). CDR3 length: 18 residues. The germline V gene has CDR1 LGHNA and CDR2 YSLEER. The CDR3 here is CASSQDPLQGEAGNTIYF. Here the CDR3 DNA reads TGCGCCAGCAGTCAAGATCCCCTTCAGGGTGAGGCTGGAAACACCATATATTTT.

The chain links TRBV27 to TRBJ2-3; possible D gene TRBD2, 6 bases. Germline V gene lookup returns CDR1 MNHEY and CDR2 SMNVEV (reference sequence). V gave up 0 bases and J gave up 3 bases, with 7 bases separating them. The CDR3 is 14 amino acids. The CDR3 region has the DNA TGTGCCAGCAGTTTATCAGGAGGGACAGATACGCAGTATTTT. This codes for CASSLSGGTDTQYF.